The sequence of this T cell receptor beta chain was determined in a study of shared clonotypes between healthy human individuals. Into CD45RA+ naive and CD45RA-negative memory subsets, the CD4+ cells were split. Germline CDR1 SGDLS, CDR2 YYNGEE. Losses at the gene ends were 4 bases for V and 1 base for J; bases not matched to a gene: 8. CDR3 size: 16 residues. In the original analysis: Owing to the provision of junction-only sequences devoid of quality scores by immunoSEQ, filtering differed. The protocol was immunoSEQ multiplex PCR, while the TCRdb copy is restricted to in-frame clones and leaves out a portion. V, J and clone size reflect that table, while D and trimming were determined from the DNA. The table includes over a million clones, around 78% detected once.

The chain joins TRBV9 to TRBJ2-1; 7 bases map to TRBD2. Specimen: memory CD4+ T cells from PBMCs. As for subset: CD45RA-negative fraction. This TCR derives from a young man in good health. Some clones in this sample may be carry-over from other donors' samples. The CDR3 reads CASSPSPSGSYNEQFF. In nucleotides, the CDR3 is TGTGCCAGCAGCCCAAGCCCTAGCGGTTCCTACAATGAGCAGTTCTTC.